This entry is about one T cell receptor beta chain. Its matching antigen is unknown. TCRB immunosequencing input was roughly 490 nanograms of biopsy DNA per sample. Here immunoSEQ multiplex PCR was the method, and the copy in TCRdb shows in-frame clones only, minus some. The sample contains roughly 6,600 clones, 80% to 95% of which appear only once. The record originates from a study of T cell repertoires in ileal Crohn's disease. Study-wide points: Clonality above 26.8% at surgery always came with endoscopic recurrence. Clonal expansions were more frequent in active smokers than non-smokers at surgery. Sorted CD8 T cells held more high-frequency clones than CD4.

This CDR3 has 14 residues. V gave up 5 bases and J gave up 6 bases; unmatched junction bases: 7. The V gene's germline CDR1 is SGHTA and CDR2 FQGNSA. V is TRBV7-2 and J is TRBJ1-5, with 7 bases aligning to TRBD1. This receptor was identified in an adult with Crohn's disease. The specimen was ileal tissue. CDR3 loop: CASSPRQGRQPQHF. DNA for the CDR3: TGTGCCAGCAGCCCGCGACAGGGACGTCAGCCCCAGCATTTT.